These T cell receptor beta chains were read from a single sample in a study of shared clonotypes between healthy human individuals. The repertoire was sequenced with immunoSEQ multiplex PCR; TCRdb's copy has only in-frame clones and lacks some. Of approximately 500,000 clones detected, approximately 95% appear once; the ten largest clones hold about 0.064%. The sequencing input was naive CD4+ T cells sorted from blood. The source is a woman younger than 45 in good health. CDR3s include the opening cysteine and the closing phenylalanine or tryptophan. The D gene is left open where the match is weak. Some rows have no size entry. The others give once, few or many, or a class for an expanded clone.

v_call: TRBV5-1
j_call: TRBJ2-7
d_call: NA
clone_size: NA
cdr3_nt: TGCGCCAGCAGCTGGAAGACAGGACTACCCTACGAGCAGTACTTC
cdr3_aa: CASSWKTGLPYEQYF

v_call: TRBV4-2
j_call: TRBJ2-3
d_call: NA
clone_size: NA
cdr3_nt: TGTGCCAGCAGCCAAGCAGATACGCAGTATTTT
cdr3_aa: CASSQADTQYF

v_call: TRBV29-1
j_call: TRBJ2-5
d_call: NA
clone_size: NA
cdr3_nt: TGCACGGCTCCCAAAGGAGAGACCCAGTACTTC
cdr3_aa: CTAPKGETQYF

v_call: TRBV19
j_call: TRBJ1-5
d_call: TRBD1
clone_size: NA
cdr3_nt: TGTGCCAGTAGTATAAAACAGGGGGCGAGTCAGCCCCAGCATTTT
cdr3_aa: CASSIKQGASQPQHF

v_call: TRBV4-1
j_call: TRBJ1-1
d_call: NA
clone_size: NA
cdr3_nt: TGCGCCAGCAGCCCCAATTCTGGGGGGAAAACTGAAGCTTTCTTT
cdr3_aa: CASSPNSGGKTEAFF

v_call: TRBV7-9
j_call: TRBJ2-2
d_call: NA
clone_size: NA
cdr3_nt: TGTGCCAGCAGCTTGATACGCCTTGGGGAGCTGTTTTTT
cdr3_aa: CASSLIRLGELFF

v_call: TRBV7-3
j_call: TRBJ1-2
d_call: NA
clone_size: NA
cdr3_nt: TGTGCCAGCAGCTTAGTGCAGGGTCACCGTCATGGCTACACCTTC
cdr3_aa: CASSLVQGHRHGYTF

v_call: TRBV19
j_call: TRBJ1-5
d_call: NA
clone_size: NA
cdr3_nt: TGTGCCAGTAGTATTCCGGGGACCCTGGGCAATCAGCCCCAGCATTTT
cdr3_aa: CASSIPGTLGNQPQHF

v_call: TRBV7-6
j_call: TRBJ1-1
d_call: NA
clone_size: NA
cdr3_nt: TGTGCCAGCAGCTTAGGTGCAGGAGAAAACACTGAAGCTTTCTTT
cdr3_aa: CASSLGAGENTEAFF

v_call: TRBV28
j_call: TRBJ1-4
d_call: NA
clone_size: NA
cdr3_nt: TGTGCCAGCAGCCAAGGACAGCTAAATGAAAAACTGTTTTTT
cdr3_aa: CASSQGQLNEKLFF

v_call: TRBV21-1
j_call: TRBJ2-7
d_call: NA
clone_size: NA
cdr3_nt: TGTGCCAGCAGCAAATTGGTCCACCCTGGCGAGCAGTACTTC
cdr3_aa: CASSKLVHPGEQYF

v_call: TRBV6-1
j_call: TRBJ1-2
d_call: NA
clone_size: NA
cdr3_nt: TGTGCCAGCAGTGAAGCGGGTTCGGCAGGAGCGGACTATGGCTACACCTTC
cdr3_aa: CASSEAGSAGADYGYTF

v_call: TRBV30
j_call: TRBJ1-2
d_call: NA
clone_size: NA
cdr3_nt: TGTGCCTGGAGTGTAACCAGGGACCCCACCTTC
cdr3_aa: CAWSVTRDPTF

v_call: TRBV28
j_call: TRBJ2-7
d_call: NA
clone_size: NA
cdr3_nt: TGTGCCAGCAGTTTAAGCTTCTACGAGCAGTACTTC
cdr3_aa: CASSLSFYEQYF

v_call: TRBV7-9
j_call: TRBJ2-2
d_call: NA
clone_size: few
cdr3_nt: TGTGCCAGCAGTCTGGCAGGGTACACCGGGGAGCTGTTTTTT
cdr3_aa: CASSLAGYTGELFF

v_call: TRBV6-5
j_call: TRBJ1-2
d_call: TRBD1
clone_size: NA
cdr3_nt: TGTGCCAGCAGGGGACAAGGGGGCGAGGGCTATGGCTACACCTTC
cdr3_aa: CASRGQGGEGYGYTF

v_call: TRBV19
j_call: TRBJ2-5
d_call: NA
clone_size: NA
cdr3_nt: TGTGCCAGTCTCCGAGCCTCACAGTACTTC
cdr3_aa: CASLRASQYF

v_call: TRBV7-6
j_call: TRBJ2-7
d_call: TRBD1
clone_size: NA
cdr3_nt: TGTGCCAGCAGCTGGCAGGGGGCTAACGAGCAGTACTTC
cdr3_aa: CASSWQGANEQYF

v_call: TRBV2
j_call: TRBJ2-1
d_call: NA
clone_size: NA
cdr3_nt: TGTGCCAGCAGTGAAGAAAGTACAATCGGTGAGCAGTTCTTC
cdr3_aa: CASSEESTIGEQFF

v_call: TRBV19
j_call: TRBJ2-5
d_call: NA
clone_size: NA
cdr3_nt: TGTGCCAGTAGTATCTCGGCACTGATTCAAGAGACCCAGTACTTC
cdr3_aa: CASSISALIQETQYF

v_call: TRBV7-3
j_call: TRBJ2-2
d_call: NA
clone_size: NA
cdr3_nt: TGTGCCAGCAGCTTCCCCGCGGACACCGGGGAGCTGTTTTTT
cdr3_aa: CASSFPADTGELFF

v_call: TRBV7-9
j_call: TRBJ2-5
d_call: TRBD1
clone_size: NA
cdr3_nt: TGTGCCAGCAGCTTAGGGACAGGGGAAGAGACCCAGTACTTC
cdr3_aa: CASSLGTGEETQYF

v_call: TRBV28
j_call: TRBJ2-2
d_call: TRBD1
clone_size: NA
cdr3_nt: TGTGCCAGCACCCCGCCGGGACAGGGGGCGGTCGGGGAGCTGTTTTTT
cdr3_aa: CASTPPGQGAVGELFF

v_call: TRBV7-9
j_call: TRBJ2-7
d_call: TRBD2
clone_size: NA
cdr3_nt: TGTGCCAGCAGCCCTTGGGCGGGAGGCTACGAGCAGTACTTC
cdr3_aa: CASSPWAGGYEQYF

v_call: TRBV28
j_call: TRBJ2-5
d_call: TRBD2
clone_size: NA
cdr3_nt: TGTGCCAGCAGAATTAGCGGGACCCAAGAGACCCAGTACTTC
cdr3_aa: CASRISGTQETQYF

v_call: TRBV6-1
j_call: TRBJ1-1
d_call: NA
clone_size: NA
cdr3_nt: TGTGCCAGCAGACGCGCATGGAACACTGAAGCTTTCTTT
cdr3_aa: CASRRAWNTEAFF

v_call: TRBV5-1
j_call: TRBJ2-1
d_call: TRBD2
clone_size: NA
cdr3_nt: TGCGCCAGCAGCTTCACTAGCGGCAGCTCCTACAATGAGCAGTTCTTC
cdr3_aa: CASSFTSGSSYNEQFF

v_call: TRBV18
j_call: TRBJ2-3
d_call: NA
clone_size: NA
cdr3_nt: TGTGCCAGCTCACCACATCAGGGGCCCACAGATACGCAGTATTTT
cdr3_aa: CASSPHQGPTDTQYF

v_call: TRBV11-3
j_call: TRBJ1-3
d_call: NA
clone_size: NA
cdr3_nt: TGTGCCAGCAGCTTAGCTATCTCTGGAAACACCATATATTTT
cdr3_aa: CASSLAISGNTIYF

v_call: TRBV21-1
j_call: TRBJ2-7
d_call: NA
clone_size: NA
cdr3_nt: TGTGCCAGCAGAAGACAGGGGGCCTCCTACGAGCAGTACTTC
cdr3_aa: CASRRQGASYEQYF

v_call: TRBV5-4
j_call: TRBJ2-2
d_call: TRBD2
clone_size: once
cdr3_nt: TGTGCCAGCGAGACTAGCGGGAGGCCACCGGGAACCGGGGAGCTGTTTTTT
cdr3_aa: CASETSGRPPGTGELFF

v_call: TRBV25-1
j_call: TRBJ1-1
d_call: NA
clone_size: NA
cdr3_nt: TGTGCCAGCAGCTCGGACAAGACTGCTTTCTTT
cdr3_aa: CASSSDKTAFF

v_call: TRBV11-2
j_call: TRBJ1-5
d_call: NA
clone_size: NA
cdr3_nt: TGTGCCAGCAGCCTAGAACACAGCCAGCCCCAGCATTTT
cdr3_aa: CASSLEHSQPQHF

v_call: TRBV27
j_call: TRBJ2-2
d_call: NA
clone_size: few
cdr3_nt: TGTGCCAGCAACCTCCAGGGAACCGGGGAGCTGTTTTTT
cdr3_aa: CASNLQGTGELFF

v_call: TRBV5-1
j_call: TRBJ2-7
d_call: NA
clone_size: NA
cdr3_nt: TGCGCCAGCAGCGCCGGCCAGGGCTGGGCCGGGCAGTACTTC
cdr3_aa: CASSAGQGWAGQYF